This TCR beta chain is from a study of regulatory T cells in long-lasting Graves disease. The overall study: Prior antithyroid drug treatment in newly diagnosed Graves' patients lasted under 3 months. Broader study findings: Persistent cases favored TRBV28, TRBJ1-2 and TRBJ2-5. In persistent patients, shared public clonotypes (roughly 2,800) outnumbered those in new patients (about 890).

Time point of the sample: newly diagnosed GD, antithyroid drugs for less than 3 months. Preparation of the TCR library used RNA extracted from PBMCs. TCR beta libraries were built with iRepertoire HTBI primers and Arm-PCR of CDR3 regions. TCRdb called the multiplex PCR reads again in MiXCR, with one record for every CDR3 protein. This table has about 240,000 distinct CDR3 sequences, 20% appearing once. V was clipped by 6 bases and J by 5 bases, with 16 bases between them. The germline CDR1 and CDR2 sequences are MDHEN and SYDVKM. The CDR3 runs to 14 residues. Notes on this clonotype: The antigen remains undetermined.

The gene calls are TRBV28 and TRBJ1-1; D is unresolved. The sequence was collected from a female donor with Graves disease. The specimen comprised peripheral blood mononuclear cells (PBMCs), sampled at new diagnosis, from a patient treated with antithyroid drugs. In DNA, the CDR3 is TGTGCCAGCAGAACCGGACGGGGAGGTACTGAAGCTTTCTTT. Translating gives CASRTGRGGTEAFF.